Listed below are T cell receptor beta chains from one sample, sequenced in a study of beta chain features in type 1 diabetes. Clones were read by immunoSEQ multiplex PCR, and TCRdb kept only the in-frame ones, dropping some. The sample lists hundreds of thousands of clones; about a sixth were seen once. The sample taken for sequencing was naive CD4+ T cells from blood. The receptors derive from a woman aged 18-29 years in good health. CDR3s include the opening cysteine and the closing phenylalanine or tryptophan. Fields, in order: V gene, J gene, D gene, clone size, CDR3 protein, CDR3 DNA. D genes are given only for firm matches. Rows give clone size only sometimes, using once, few, many, or a class for an expanded clone.

TRBV7-9	TRBJ1-2	.	.	CASSLADRPGYGYTF	TGTGCCAGCAGCTTAGCCGACAGGCCAGGCTATGGCTACACCTTC
TRBV9	TRBJ2-1	TRBD2	.	CASSATGTSGYNEQFF	TGTGCCAGCAGCGCAACCGGGACTAGCGGCTACAATGAGCAGTTCTTC
TRBV14	TRBJ2-3	TRBD1	.	CASSEGQGASDTQYF	TGTGCCAGCAGCGAGGGACAGGGGGCGTCAGATACGCAGTATTTT
TRBV28	TRBJ2-2	.	.	CASRTGSGELFF	TGTGCCAGCAGGACGGGGTCCGGGGAGCTGTTTTTT
TRBV7-9	TRBJ2-1	.	few	CASSFPLAETYNEQFF	TGTGCCAGCAGCTTCCCCCTGGCGGAAACCTACAATGAGCAGTTCTTC
TRBV7-9	TRBJ2-3	.	few	CASSFEGSSTDTQYF	TGTGCCAGCAGCTTCGAGGGTTCTAGCACAGATACGCAGTATTTT
TRBV28	TRBJ2-3	.	.	CASSSLAMSADTQYF	TGTGCCAGCAGTTCTCTAGCGATGTCGGCAGATACGCAGTATTTT
TRBV19	TRBJ2-5	.	few	CASRLSGRQETQYF	TGTGCCAGTAGACTAAGCGGTAGACAAGAGACCCAGTACTTC
TRBV28	TRBJ2-7	TRBD1	.	CASRTGQGGIYEQYF	TGTGCCAGCAGAACCGGACAGGGTGGTATCTACGAGCAGTACTTC
TRBV18	TRBJ1-2	TRBD1	.	CASSPLGTDYGYTF	TGTGCCAGCTCACCTCTCGGGACAGACTATGGCTACACCTTC
TRBV21-1	TRBJ2-7	.	few	CASTPGQGLCEQYF	TGTGCCAGCACCCCGGGACAGGGTCTTTGCGAGCAGTACTTC
TRBV7-8	TRBJ2-2	TRBD2	.	CASSLVGTSGNTGELFF	TGTGCCAGCAGCTTAGTAGGGACTAGCGGGAACACCGGGGAGCTGTTTTTT
TRBV7-2	TRBJ1-1	.	.	CASSLAPGGTKAFF	TGTGCCAGCAGCTTAGCCCCAGGAGGAACGAAAGCTTTCTTT
TRBV25-1	TRBJ1-6	.	.	CASSVSNSPLHF	TGTGCCAGCAGTGTCTCAAATTCACCCCTCCACTTT
TRBV19	TRBJ2-1	TRBD2	few	CASSRTGTSAYNEQFF	TGTGCCAGTAGTAGGACCGGGACTAGCGCGTACAATGAGCAGTTCTTC
TRBV4-3	TRBJ1-5	.	once	CASSQGVGGNQPQHF	TGCGCCAGCAGCCAAGGGGTCGGGGGCAATCAGCCCCAGCATTTT
TRBV18	TRBJ1-1	.	.	CASSPRATEAFF	TGTGCCAGCTCCCCTCGGGCCACTGAAGCTTTCTTT
TRBV27	TRBJ2-1	TRBD2	few	CASSRTPILAGERFF	TGTGCCAGCAGTCGTACCCCTATTTTAGCGGGAGAAAGGTTCTTC
TRBV7-2	TRBJ2-7	TRBD2	.	CASSLNPSGYEQYF	TGTGCCAGCAGCTTAAATCCTAGCGGGTACGAGCAGTACTTC
TRBV7-2	TRBJ2-5	.	.	CASSLGTGRETQYF	TGTGCCAGCAGCTTAGGGACGGGAAGAGAGACCCAGTACTTC
TRBV2	TRBJ2-3	.	few	CASSEAIGDTQYF	TGTGCCAGCAGTGAAGCTATTGGAGATACGCAGTATTTT
TRBV5-4	TRBJ1-1	.	.	CASSLGINQGNTEAFF	TGTGCCAGCAGCTTGGGTATTAACCAGGGAAACACTGAAGCTTTCTTT
TRBV19	TRBJ1-1	.	.	CASSSQGNGGRKAFF	TGTGCCAGTAGTTCCCAAGGGAACGGAGGAAGAAAAGCTTTCTTT
TRBV28	TRBJ2-1	TRBD1	.	CASSPSPPGQANNEQFF	TGTGCCAGCAGCCCCAGTCCTCCGGGACAGGCAAACAATGAGCAGTTCTTC
TRBV7-9	TRBJ2-7	.	few	CASSHARTAEQYF	TGTGCCAGCAGCCACGCAAGGACAGCCGAGCAGTACTTC
TRBV5-1	TRBJ1-2	.	few	CASTRGPYSNYGYTF	TGCGCCAGCACCAGAGGGCCATACTCTAACTATGGCTACACCTTC
TRBV9	TRBJ2-1	.	.	CASSRSRVDEQFF	TGTGCCAGCAGCCGTAGTAGGGTTGATGAGCAGTTCTTC
TRBV27	TRBJ2-3	.	few	CASSLGPTTDTQYF	TGTGCCAGCAGTTTGGGGCCAACCACAGATACGCAGTATTTT
TRBV5-1	TRBJ2-5	TRBD1	.	CASSPSGTVYQETQYF	TGCGCCAGCAGTCCCTCGGGGACAGTGTACCAAGAGACCCAGTACTTC
TRBV14	TRBJ2-1	TRBD2	few	CASSHGTSGSYNEQFF	TGTGCCAGCAGCCACGGGACTAGCGGATCCTACAATGAGCAGTTCTTC
TRBV28	TRBJ2-4	.	few	CASTRSRGSIAKNIQYF	TGTGCCAGCACCCGCTCTAGGGGCAGCATAGCCAAAAACATTCAGTACTTC
TRBV4-3	TRBJ2-4	TRBD2	few	CASSQAVTASGSGNIQYF	TGCGCCAGCAGCCAAGCGGTGACCGCTAGCGGGAGTGGTAACATTCAGTACTTC
TRBV29-1	TRBJ1-2	.	.	CSVEDPGGKGYTF	TGCAGCGTTGAAGATCCGGGGGGCAAAGGCTACACCTTC
TRBV7-8	TRBJ1-4	TRBD1	.	CASRRTGFLNEKLFF	TGTGCCAGCAGGAGGACAGGCTTTCTTAATGAAAAACTGTTTTTT
TRBV28	TRBJ2-1	.	few	CASTQQIGVAGQFF	TGTGCCAGCACCCAACAGATTGGGGTCGCGGGGCAGTTCTTC
TRBV7-3	TRBJ2-2	.	.	CASSPRGAVSTGELFF	TGTGCCAGCAGCCCTAGGGGGGCAGTTAGCACCGGGGAGCTGTTTTTT
TRBV5-1	TRBJ2-1	TRBD2	few	CASRTSGSPYNEQFF	TGCGCCAGCAGGACTAGCGGGAGCCCCTACAATGAGCAGTTCTTC
TRBV5-1	TRBJ1-1	.	.	CASSTRGQMNTEAFF	TGCGCCAGCAGCACCAGGGGTCAGATGAACACTGAAGCTTTCTTT
TRBV7-6	TRBJ2-2	.	few	CAGHSGELFF	TGTGCCGGCCACTCCGGGGAGCTGTTTTTT